The clone carrying this T cell receptor beta chain has just a few counts. What it binds is not known. This specimen belongs to a study of CD8 T cells in ankylosing spondylitis. Study-wide findings and caveats: A motif in TCR beta, a set of roughly 8 highly homologous variants, appeared characteristic of ankylosing spondylitis blood.

Germline V gene lookup returns CDR1 MDHEN and CDR2 SYDVKM. V was cut by 2 bases and J by 4 bases, with 8 bases left in between. The CDR3 is 13 amino acids. Quantitative 5'-RACE was performed with molecular barcodes, and it yielded the TCR beta libraries. TCRdb independently ran MiXCR on the 5' RACE reads; one entry per CDR3 protein. This sample has around 430,000 distinct CDR3 sequences, with about 15% found just once. Sequenced input: blood, either unsorted or a sorted T cell fraction (not recorded which). V gene TRBV28 combines with J gene TRBJ1-2; D is perhaps TRBD1 (6 bases). This receptor was obtained from a male donor with ankylosing spondylitis. The DNA for the CDR3 is TGTGCCAGCAGTTTAACAGGGCCCTATGGCTACACCTTC. This gives the protein CASSLTGPYGYTF.